The clone carrying this TCR beta chain was detected only a few times. The data stem from a study of blood T cell repertoires in COVID-19. About the research overall: Donors in the United States, Italy and Spain gave samples during acute or convalescent COVID-19. Nucleic acid was either cDNA or gDNA, and it came from T cells, B-cell-depleted T cells, or PBMCs.

The germline V gene has CDR1 MNHNY and CDR2 SVGAGI (reference sequence). Trimming removed 8 bases at V and 0 bases at J, with 13 bases between. The CDR3 length is 15 residues. In the original analysis: Amplification with reference gene primers provided the estimates of nucleated cell counts. TCRdb's copy holds only in-frame clones and misses some; the assay was immunoSEQ multiplex PCR. V and J calls and clone size are those listed in that table; D and trimming were worked out from the DNA. This sample has 30,000 or so clones, with 65% to 90% found just once. The chain has TRBV6-6 and TRBJ2-2; D is perhaps TRBD1 (6 bases). The receptor comes from a woman aged 80 or over with active or convalescent COVID-19. The material sequenced was peripheral blood. The CDR3 region has the DNA TGTGCCAGCCTAAGGACAGCGTCGAACACCGGGGAGCTGTTTTTT. Translating it yields CASLRTASNTGELFF.